The clone carrying this TCR beta chain was counted between two and nine times. Antigen: not known. This CDR3 spans 15 amino acids. V lost 1 base, J lost 5 bases, and 6 bases stayed unmatched. The germline gives CDR1 MGHRA, CDR2 YSYEKL. The data are from a study of identical twins. Study conclusions and caveats: Models predicted less out-of-frame TCR alpha sharing in monozygotic twins than was found.

TCRdb processed the 5' RACE reads anew with MiXCR; each CDR3 protein has one entry. Of hundreds of thousands of distinct CDR3 sequences listed, 5.5% to 6.5% are singletons. This clonotype originated in a man younger than 30 in good health. This chain uses TRBV4-1 with TRBJ2-7; 9 nucleotides align to TRBD1. Specimen: naive T cells sorted from blood. In DNA, the CDR3 is TGCGCCAGCAGCCAAGGGACAGGGGAAATCCACGAGCAGTACTTC. Residues: CASSQGTGEIHEQYF.